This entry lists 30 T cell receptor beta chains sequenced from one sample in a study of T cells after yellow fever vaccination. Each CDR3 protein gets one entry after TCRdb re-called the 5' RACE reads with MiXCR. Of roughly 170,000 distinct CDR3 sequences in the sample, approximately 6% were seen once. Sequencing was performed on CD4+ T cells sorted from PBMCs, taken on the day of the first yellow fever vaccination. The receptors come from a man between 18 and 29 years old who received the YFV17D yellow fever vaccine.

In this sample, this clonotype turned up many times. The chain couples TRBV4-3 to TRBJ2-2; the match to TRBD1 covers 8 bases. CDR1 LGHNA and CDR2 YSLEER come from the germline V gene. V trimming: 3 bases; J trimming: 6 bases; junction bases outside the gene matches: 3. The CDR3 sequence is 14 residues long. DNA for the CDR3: TGCGCCAGCAGCCACCCACAGGGGGCCGGGGAGCTGTTTTTT. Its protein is CASSHPQGAGELFF.

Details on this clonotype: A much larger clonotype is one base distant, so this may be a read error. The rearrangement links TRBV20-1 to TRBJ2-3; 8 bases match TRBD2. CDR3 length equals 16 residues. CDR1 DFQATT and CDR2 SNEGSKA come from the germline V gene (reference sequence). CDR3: CCATPRGSGEPDTQYF. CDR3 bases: TGCTGTGCTACCCCCCGGGGTAGCGGGGAACCAGATACGCAGTATTTT.

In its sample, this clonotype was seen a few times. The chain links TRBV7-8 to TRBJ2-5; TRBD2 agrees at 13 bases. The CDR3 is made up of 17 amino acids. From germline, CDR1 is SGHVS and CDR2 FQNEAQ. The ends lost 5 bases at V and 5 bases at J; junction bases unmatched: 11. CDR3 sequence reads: CASSRTTSGGASETQYF. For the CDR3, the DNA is TGTGCCAGCAGCCGAACTACTAGCGGGGGGGCGTCCGAGACCCAGTACTTC.

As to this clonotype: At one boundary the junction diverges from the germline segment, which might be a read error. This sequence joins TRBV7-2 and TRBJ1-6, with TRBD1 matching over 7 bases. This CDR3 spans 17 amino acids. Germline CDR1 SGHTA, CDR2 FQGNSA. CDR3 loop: CAISFHYATGSGSPLHF. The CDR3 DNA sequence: TGTGCCATCAGCTTTCACTACGCGACAGGGTCAGGTTCACCCCTCCACTTT.

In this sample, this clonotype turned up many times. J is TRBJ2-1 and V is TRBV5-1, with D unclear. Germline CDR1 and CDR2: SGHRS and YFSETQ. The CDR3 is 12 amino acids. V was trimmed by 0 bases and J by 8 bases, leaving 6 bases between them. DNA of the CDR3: TGCGCCAGCAGCTTGGAGGGCGATGAGCAGTTCTTC. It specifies CASSLEGDEQFF.

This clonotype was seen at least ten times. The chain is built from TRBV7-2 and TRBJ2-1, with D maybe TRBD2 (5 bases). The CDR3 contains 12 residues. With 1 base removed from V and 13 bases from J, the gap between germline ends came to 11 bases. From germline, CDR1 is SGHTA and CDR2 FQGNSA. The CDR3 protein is CASSLGPASQFF. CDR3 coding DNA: TGTGCCAGCAGCTTAGGTCCTGCTAGCCAGTTCTTC.

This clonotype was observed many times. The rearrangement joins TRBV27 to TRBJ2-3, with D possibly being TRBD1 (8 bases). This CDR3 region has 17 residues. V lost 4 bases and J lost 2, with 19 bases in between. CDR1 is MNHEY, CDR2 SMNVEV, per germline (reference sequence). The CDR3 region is CASSSRTGRGVTDTQYF. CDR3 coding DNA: TGTGCCAGCAGTTCACGGACAGGGAGGGGTGTCACAGATACGCAGTATTTT.

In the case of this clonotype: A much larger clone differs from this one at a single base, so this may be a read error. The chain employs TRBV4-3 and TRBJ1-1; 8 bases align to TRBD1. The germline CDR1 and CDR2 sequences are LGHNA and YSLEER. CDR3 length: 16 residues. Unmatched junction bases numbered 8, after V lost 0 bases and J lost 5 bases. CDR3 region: CASSQDLRTGCTEAFF. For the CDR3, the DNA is TGCGCCAGCAGCCAAGATCTAAGGACAGGGTGTACTGAAGCTTTCTTT.

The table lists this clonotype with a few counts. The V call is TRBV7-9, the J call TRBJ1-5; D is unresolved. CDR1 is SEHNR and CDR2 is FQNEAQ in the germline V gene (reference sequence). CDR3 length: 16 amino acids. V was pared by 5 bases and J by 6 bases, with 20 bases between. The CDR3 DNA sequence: TGTGCCAGCAGCCCGGTATTTAGCCCATTAGTTCAGCCCCAGCATTTT. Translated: CASSPVFSPLVQPQHF. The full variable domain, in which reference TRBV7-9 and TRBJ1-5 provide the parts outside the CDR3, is DTGVSQNPRHKITKRGQNVTFRCDPISEHNRLYWYRQTLGQGPEFLTYFQNEAQLEKSRLLSDRFSAERPKGSFSTLEIQRTEQGDSAMYLCASSPVFSPLVQPQHFGDGTRLSIL.

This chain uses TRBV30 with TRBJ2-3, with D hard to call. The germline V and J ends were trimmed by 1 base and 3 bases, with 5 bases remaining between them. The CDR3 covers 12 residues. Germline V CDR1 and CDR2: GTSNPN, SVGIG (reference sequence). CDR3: CAWSEVTDTQYF. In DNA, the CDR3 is TGTGCCTGGAGTGAAGTGACAGATACGCAGTATTTT.

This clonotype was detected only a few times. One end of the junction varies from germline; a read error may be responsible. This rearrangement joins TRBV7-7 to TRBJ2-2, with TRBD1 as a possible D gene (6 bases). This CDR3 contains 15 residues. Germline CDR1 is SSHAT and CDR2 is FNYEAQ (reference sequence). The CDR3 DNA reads TGTGCTAGCAGCACCCAGACAGGAATAGCCGGGGAGCTGTTTTTT. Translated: CASSTQTGIAGELFF.

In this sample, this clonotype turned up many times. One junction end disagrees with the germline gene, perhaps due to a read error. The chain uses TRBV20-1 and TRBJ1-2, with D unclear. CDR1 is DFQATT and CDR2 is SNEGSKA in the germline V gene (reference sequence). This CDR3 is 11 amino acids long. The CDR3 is CSAAGNYGYTF. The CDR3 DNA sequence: TGCAGTGCTGCCGGAAACTACGGCTACACCTTC.

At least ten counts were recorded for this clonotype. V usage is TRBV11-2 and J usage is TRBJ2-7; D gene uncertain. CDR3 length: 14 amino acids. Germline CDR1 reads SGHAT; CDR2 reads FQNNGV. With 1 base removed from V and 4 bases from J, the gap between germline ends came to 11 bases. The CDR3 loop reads CASSLVTPRYEQYV. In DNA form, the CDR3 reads TGTGCCAGCAGCTTAGTAACCCCTCGGTACGAGCAGTACGTC.

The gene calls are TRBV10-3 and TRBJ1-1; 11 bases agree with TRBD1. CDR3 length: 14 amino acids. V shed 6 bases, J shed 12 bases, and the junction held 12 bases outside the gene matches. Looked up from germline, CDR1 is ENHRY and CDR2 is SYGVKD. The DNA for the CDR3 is TGTGCCATCAGGAGGGGACAGGGGGAATTTTTGCCTTTCTTT. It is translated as CAIRRGQGEFLPFF.

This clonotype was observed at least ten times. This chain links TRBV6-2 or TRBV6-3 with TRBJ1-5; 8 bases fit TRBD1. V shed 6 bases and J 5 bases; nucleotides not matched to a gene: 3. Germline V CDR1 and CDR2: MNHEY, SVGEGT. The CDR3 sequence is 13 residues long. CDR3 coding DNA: TGTGCCAGCAGGAGGACAGGGTATCAGCCCCAGCATTTT. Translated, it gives CASRRTGYQPQHF.

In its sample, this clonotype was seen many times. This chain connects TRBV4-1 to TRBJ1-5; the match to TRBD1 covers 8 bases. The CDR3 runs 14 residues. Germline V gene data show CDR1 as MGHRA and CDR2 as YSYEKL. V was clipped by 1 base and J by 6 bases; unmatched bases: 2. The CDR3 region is CASSQARGLQPQHF. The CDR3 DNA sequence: TGCGCCAGCAGCCAAGCCAGGGGGCTTCAGCCCCAGCATTTT.

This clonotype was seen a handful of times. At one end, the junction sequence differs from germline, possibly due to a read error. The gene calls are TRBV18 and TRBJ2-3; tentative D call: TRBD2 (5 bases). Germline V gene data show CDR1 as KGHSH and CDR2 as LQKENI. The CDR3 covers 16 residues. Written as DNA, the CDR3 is TGTGCCAGCCCACCTACGGGGTTCCGCACCTCAGATACGCAGTATTTT. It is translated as CASPPTGFRTSDTQYF.

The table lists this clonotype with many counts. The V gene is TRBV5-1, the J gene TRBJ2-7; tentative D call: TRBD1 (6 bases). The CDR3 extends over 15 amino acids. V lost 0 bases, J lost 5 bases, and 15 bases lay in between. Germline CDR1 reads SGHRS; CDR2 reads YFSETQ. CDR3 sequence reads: CASSLDQRGIDEQYF. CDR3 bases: TGCGCCAGCAGCTTGGATCAAAGGGGGATAGACGAGCAGTACTTC. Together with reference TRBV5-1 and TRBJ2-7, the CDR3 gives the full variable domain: KAGVTQTPRYLIKTRGQQVTLSCSPISGHRSVSWYQQTPGQGLQFLFEYFSETQRNKGNFPGRFSGRQFSNSRSEMNVSTLELGDSALYLCASSLDQRGIDEQYFGPGTRLTVT.

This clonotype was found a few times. The CDR3 nucleotides are TGCGCCAGCAGCTGGGGTGGCGGGGCGAACACAGATACGCAGTATTTT. This gives the protein CASSWGGGANTDTQYF. The chain recombines TRBV5-1 with TRBJ2-3; D may be TRBD2 (6 bases). This CDR3 is 16 amino acids long. The V gene lost 3 bases and the J gene lost 2 bases, with 16 bases spanning the gap. Per the germline V gene, CDR1 is SGHRS and CDR2 is YFSETQ.

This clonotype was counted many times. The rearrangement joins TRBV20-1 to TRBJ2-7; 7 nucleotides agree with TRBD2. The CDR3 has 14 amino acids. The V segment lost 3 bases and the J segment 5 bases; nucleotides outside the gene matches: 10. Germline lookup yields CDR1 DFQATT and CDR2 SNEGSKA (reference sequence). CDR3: CSASMSSGIDEQYF. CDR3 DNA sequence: TGCAGTGCTAGCATGTCTAGCGGAATCGACGAGCAGTACTTC.

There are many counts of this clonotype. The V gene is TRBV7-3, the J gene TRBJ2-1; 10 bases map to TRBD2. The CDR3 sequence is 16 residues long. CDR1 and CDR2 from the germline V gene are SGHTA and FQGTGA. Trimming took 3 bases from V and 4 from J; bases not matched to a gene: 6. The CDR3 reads CASSFSLAGAYNEQFF. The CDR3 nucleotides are TGTGCCAGCAGCTTTTCTCTAGCGGGGGCATACAATGAGCAGTTCTTC.

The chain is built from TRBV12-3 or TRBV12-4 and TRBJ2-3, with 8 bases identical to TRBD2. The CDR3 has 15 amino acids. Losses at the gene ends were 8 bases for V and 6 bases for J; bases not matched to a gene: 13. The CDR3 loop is CASATAGLGSDTQYF. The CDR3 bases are TGTGCCAGCGCGACCGCGGGACTAGGTTCGGATACGCAGTATTTT.

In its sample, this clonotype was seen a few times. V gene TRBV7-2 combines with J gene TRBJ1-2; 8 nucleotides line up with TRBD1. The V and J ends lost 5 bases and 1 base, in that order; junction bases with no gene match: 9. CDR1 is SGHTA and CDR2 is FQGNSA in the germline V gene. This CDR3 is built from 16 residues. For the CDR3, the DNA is TGTGCCAGCAGCCCTAGAGGCACAGGGGGTAACTATGGCTACACCTTC. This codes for CASSPRGTGGNYGYTF.

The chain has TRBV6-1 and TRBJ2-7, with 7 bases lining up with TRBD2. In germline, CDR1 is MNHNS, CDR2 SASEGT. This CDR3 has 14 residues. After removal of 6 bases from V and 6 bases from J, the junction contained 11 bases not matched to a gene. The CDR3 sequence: CASSIWTSPSEQYV. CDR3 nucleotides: TGTGCCAGCAGCATCTGGACTAGTCCGTCCGAGCAGTACGTC.

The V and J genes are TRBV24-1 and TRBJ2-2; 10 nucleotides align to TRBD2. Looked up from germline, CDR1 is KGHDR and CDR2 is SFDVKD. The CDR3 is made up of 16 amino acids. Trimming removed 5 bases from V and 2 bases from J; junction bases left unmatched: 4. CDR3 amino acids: CATSGTSGDNTGELFF. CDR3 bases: TGTGCCACCAGTGGTACTAGCGGGGATAACACCGGGGAGCTGTTTTTT.

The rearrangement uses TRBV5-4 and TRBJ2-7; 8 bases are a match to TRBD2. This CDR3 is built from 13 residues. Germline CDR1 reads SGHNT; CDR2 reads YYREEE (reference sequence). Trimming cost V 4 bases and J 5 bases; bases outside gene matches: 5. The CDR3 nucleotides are TGTGCCAGCAGCCACCCGGGGGGGGACGAGCAGTACTTC. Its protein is CASSHPGGDEQYF. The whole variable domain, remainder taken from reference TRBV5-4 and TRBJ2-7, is ETGVTQSPTHLIKTRGQQVTLRCSSQSGHNTVSWYQQALGQGPQFIFQYYREEENGRGNFPPRFSGLQFPNYSSELNVNALELDDSALYLCASSHPGGDEQYFGPGTRLTVT.

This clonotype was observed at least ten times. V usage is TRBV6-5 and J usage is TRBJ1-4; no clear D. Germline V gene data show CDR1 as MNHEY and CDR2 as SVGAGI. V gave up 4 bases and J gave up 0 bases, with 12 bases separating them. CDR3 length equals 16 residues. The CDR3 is CASSLGNGATNEKLFF. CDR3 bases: TGTGCCAGCAGTTTGGGGAACGGAGCAACTAATGAAAAACTGTTTTTT.

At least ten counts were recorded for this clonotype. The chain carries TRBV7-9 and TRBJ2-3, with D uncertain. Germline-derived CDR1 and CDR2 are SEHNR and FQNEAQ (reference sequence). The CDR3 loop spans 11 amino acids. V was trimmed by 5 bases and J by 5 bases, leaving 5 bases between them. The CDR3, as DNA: TGTGCCAGCAGCGAAGGAGATACGCAGTATTTT. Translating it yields CASSEGDTQYF.

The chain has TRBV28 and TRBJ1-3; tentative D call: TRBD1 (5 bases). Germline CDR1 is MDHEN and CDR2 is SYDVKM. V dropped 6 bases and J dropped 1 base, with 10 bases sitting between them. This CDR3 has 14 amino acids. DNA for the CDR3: TGTGCCAGCAGCACTACAGGATCTGGAAACACCATATATTTT. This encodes CASSTTGSGNTIYF.

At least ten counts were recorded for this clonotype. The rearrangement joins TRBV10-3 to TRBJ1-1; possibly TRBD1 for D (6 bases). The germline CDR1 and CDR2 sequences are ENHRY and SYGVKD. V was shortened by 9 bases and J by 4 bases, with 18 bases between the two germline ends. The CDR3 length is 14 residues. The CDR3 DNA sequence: TGTGCCATAACCGGGACACCCCTCGGCACTGAAGCTTTCTTT. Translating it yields CAITGTPLGTEAFF.